The 18 T cell receptor beta chains reported below all come from one sample, sequenced in a study of cytomegalovirus exposure and HLA in healthy donors. The PCR contained 60 Vbeta and 13 Jbeta primers. Data came from immunoSEQ multiplex PCR; TCRdb stores just in-frame clones and leaves some out. The sample yields 70,000 to 100,000 clones, 75% to 90% seen once. The source material was PBMCs. The receptors come from a man over 45 in good health and CMV-seropositive.

This clone came up once. The chain is built from TRBV2 and TRBJ2-7; weak D call: TRBD2 (5 bases). The germline gives CDR1 SNHLY, CDR2 FYNNEI. V was pared by 7 bases and J by 6 bases, with 10 bases between. The CDR3 sequence is 11 residues long. In DNA, the CDR3 is TGTGCCAGCATGAGGGCCGCCGAGCAGTACTTC. Translation: CASMRAAEQYF.

The gene calls are TRBV5-1 and TRBJ1-3; D not resolved. The V end was cut by 3 bases, the J end by 2 bases, with 12 bases between. The CDR3 extends over 15 amino acids. Germline V lookup: CDR1 SGHRS, CDR2 YFSETQ. The DNA for the CDR3 is TGCGCCAGCAGCTCGGACGGCGGGGCTGGAAACACCATATATTTT. Translation: CASSSDGGAGNTIYF.

The chain joins TRBV7-3 to TRBJ2-7; D perhaps matches TRBD1 (7 bases). V was cut by 4 bases and J by 6 bases, with 22 bases left in between. From germline, CDR1 is SGHTA and CDR2 FQGTGA. The CDR3 is 16 amino acids. CDR3: CASSSWGLLQGGEQYF. Written as DNA, the CDR3 is TGTGCCAGCAGCTCTTGGGGGCTTCTTCAGGGGGGCGAGCAGTACTTC.

This chain links TRBV4-1 with TRBJ1-2; 10 bases fit TRBD1. The germline CDR1 and CDR2 sequences are MGHRA and YSYEKL. J lost 8 bases, V lost 8 bases, and 8 bases had no gene match. There are 13 residues in the CDR3. CDR3 bases: TGCGCCAGCGATCGACAGGGGGCGCGGGGCTACACCTTC. Its translation is CASDRQGARGYTF.

V usage is TRBV6-6 and J usage is TRBJ2-5; D may be TRBD2 (6 bases). V gave up 2 bases and J gave up 4 bases, with 11 bases separating them. The CDR3 sequence is 14 residues long. Germline CDR1 reads MNHNY; CDR2 reads SVGAGI (reference sequence). This chain's CDR3 is CASSYPTSPETQYF. Written as DNA, the CDR3 is TGTGCCAGCAGTTACCCCACTAGCCCAGAGACCCAGTACTTC.

The V call is TRBV6-9, the J call TRBJ1-5; no definite D call. The germline V gene encodes CDR1 MNHGY and CDR2 SVAAGI. The CDR3 has 14 amino acids. The V end was cut by 7 bases, the J end by 9 bases, with 19 bases between. The CDR3 DNA sequence: TGTGCCAGCAAGAATCTACGACACCTCTGGCCCCAGCATTTT. Translated: CASKNLRHLWPQHF.

The chain recombines TRBV11-3 with TRBJ2-1; weak D call: TRBD1 (5 bases). CDR3 length equals 14 residues. V lost 1 base and J 7 bases, leaving 11 bases between the germline ends. Germline CDR1 is SGHNT and CDR2 is YENEEA. Here the CDR3 DNA reads TGTGCCAGCAGCTTAGGGGGCGACCTAAATGAGCAGTTCTTC. Encoded protein: CASSLGGDLNEQFF.

The rearrangement uses TRBV7-2 and TRBJ2-7, with 16 bases that match TRBD2. Looked up from germline, CDR1 is SGHTA and CDR2 is FQGNSA. The CDR3 spans 20 residues. V lost 0 bases and J lost 2; bases outside the gene matches: 10. The CDR3 DNA sequence: TGTGCCAGCAGCTTAGCGCTAGGGGGACTAGCGGGAGGGCAAACCTACGAGCAGTACTTC. Its protein is CASSLALGGLAGGQTYEQYF.

The CDR3 region has the DNA TGTGCCAGCGGACAGCTCATGAACACTGAAGCTTTCTTT. It is translated as CASGQLMNTEAFF. This chain uses TRBV9 with TRBJ1-1; tentatively, D is TRBD1 (6 bases). CDR1 is SGDLS, CDR2 YYNGEE, per germline. This CDR3 contains 13 residues. V lost 7 bases and J lost 0, with 10 bases in between.

This clone was detected a few times. V gene TRBV5-8 combines with J gene TRBJ1-5; no definite D call. Germline CDR1 SGHTS, CDR2 YDEGEE. This CDR3 has 13 amino acids. Trimming cost V 1 base and J 6 bases, with 8 bases left between them. The CDR3 loop is CASSLFGSQPQHF. DNA for the CDR3: TGTGCCAGCAGCTTGTTCGGGAGTCAGCCCCAGCATTTT.

V usage is TRBV7-3 and J usage is TRBJ2-2; weak D call: TRBD2 (6 bases). The CDR3 totals 15 residues. Germline CDR1 and CDR2: SGHTA and FQGTGA. The V end was cut by 5 bases, the J end by 2 bases, with 12 bases between. CDR3 nucleotides: TGTGCCAGCAGCCCCAGGGCGGGAAACACCGGGGAGCTGTTTTTT. Translation gives CASSPRAGNTGELFF.

This clone has only a few counts. The chain has TRBV6-1 and TRBJ1-1, with no clear D. The CDR3 totals 13 residues. With 5 bases removed from V and 5 bases from J, the gap between germline ends came to 12 bases. Germline loops: CDR1 MNHNS, CDR2 SASEGT. CDR3 sequence reads: CASSPTETTEAFF. CDR3 DNA: TGTGCCAGCAGTCCCACCGAAACAACTGAAGCTTTCTTT.

CDR3 DNA sequence: TGTGCCAGCAGAAACAGGGGGCCCTGGGAGGGCTACACCTTC. Protein: CASRNRGPWEGYTF. This sequence joins TRBV6-5 and TRBJ1-2, with 9 bases that match TRBD1. CDR3 length: 14 residues. The V segment lost 6 bases and the J segment 8 bases; nucleotides outside the gene matches: 10. Per germline, CDR1 MNHEY and CDR2 SVGAGI.

J is TRBJ2-1 and V is TRBV10-3; TRBD2 matches 7 bases. V shed 11 bases and J 0 bases; nucleotides not matched to a gene: 7. There are 14 residues in the CDR3. Germline-derived CDR1 and CDR2 are ENHRY and SYGVKD. CDR3 sequence: CASREVSSYNEQFF. DNA of the CDR3: TGTGCCTCCCGGGAGGTAAGCTCCTACAATGAGCAGTTCTTC.

The chain combines TRBV12-5 with TRBJ2-3; possibly TRBD2 for D (6 bases). Per the germline V gene, CDR1 is LGHNT and CDR2 is FRNRAP. The CDR3 is 16 residues long. Trimming shortened V by 0 bases and J by 2 bases, and 12 bases separated the two germline ends. The CDR3 is CASGLVRGTITDTQYF. The CDR3 nucleotides read TGTGCTAGTGGTTTGGTACGGGGGACCATCACAGATACGCAGTATTTT.

V gene TRBV18 combines with J gene TRBJ2-1, with TRBD2 matching over 10 bases. The CDR3 runs to 15 residues. Germline V gene lookup returns CDR1 KGHSH and CDR2 LQKENI. With 3 bases clipped from V and 7 bases from J, the junction kept 6 bases outside the gene matches. In DNA, the CDR3 is TGTGCCAGCTCACCCCCACTAGCGGGACAAAATGAGCAGTTCTTC. Encoded protein: CASSPPLAGQNEQFF. Full variable domain (rest looked up from reference TRBV18 and TRBJ2-1): NAGVMQNPRHLVRRRGQEARLRCSPMKGHSHVYWYRQLPEEGLKFMVYLQKENIIDESGMPKERFSAEFPKEGPSILRIQQVVRGDSAAYFCASSPPLAGQNEQFFGPGTRLTVL.

V and J are TRBV10-3 and TRBJ2-2, with 8 bases identical to TRBD1. CDR1 is ENHRY and CDR2 is SYGVKD in the germline V gene. The length of the CDR3 is 16 residues. With V trimmed by 0 bases and J by 4 bases, 4 bases remained unmatched. CDR3 coding DNA: TGTGCCATCAGTGAGTCCCTGACAGGGGTCACCGGGGAGCTGTTTTTT. Translated: CAISESLTGVTGELFF.

This clone was seen more than once but under ten times. The chain has TRBV6-5 and TRBJ2-1; D not resolved. The germline gives CDR1 MNHEY, CDR2 SVGAGI. The CDR3 totals 15 residues. Trimming stripped 6 bases from V and 2 bases from J, with 14 bases between. The CDR3 sequence is CASSLVAAAYNEQFF. The CDR3 DNA reads as TGTGCCAGCAGCCTAGTGGCGGCCGCCTACAATGAGCAGTTCTTC.